This T cell receptor (beta chain) is from a study of shared clonotypes between healthy human individuals (TCRdb year 2020). About the full investigation: The cohort comprised a couple of women and a few men aged 18 to 49 years. Per donor, three plates each were used for CD4 naive and CD4 memory, two for CD8 naive, and one for CD8 memory. The study deeply sequenced blood TCR repertoires of about 5 healthy adults to estimate repertoire size and the extent of clonotype sharing between individuals. Different laboratories and diverse techniques were used to prepare libraries and sequence TCR repertoires, to increase sequencing depth and limit assay-specific biases. Leukapheresis yielded between about 0.85 and 9 billion PBMCs per donor. On the study overall, not on this receptor specifically: Even with the large sequencing depth, rarefaction of the sorted-subset datasets indicated that sequencing was incomplete. Larger estimated clonotype richness was generally found for naive subsets than for memory subsets. Pairwise subsampling indicated that sequencing depth was expected to affect the degree of clonotype sharing among donors. Higher generation probabilities were observed for clonotypes shared by all four sorted-subset donors than for non-shared clonotypes. Only blood was sampled, and tissue TCR repertoires likely differ from those in blood. Because the study included a small number of donors, the genetic and exposure-history diversity represented was limited. When a handful of donors were compared, the shared fraction of clonotypes was roughly 5% for naive CD4, approximately 3.5% for naive CD8, 2.3% for memory CD4, and under 0.5% for memory CD8.

On this clone itself: Its antigen target is currently unknown. Base qualities are missing; no much larger clone stands one base away.

Clipping removes 5 bases from V and 3 bases from J, with 10 as the unmatched junction base count. The CDR3 contains 16 residues, cysteine and phenylalanine counted. Of all the DNA, just the CDR3 is kept, 48 bases in frame from base 1. The germline V gene encodes CDR1 SGHTA and CDR2 FQGNSA. TCR CDR3 regions were amplified from genomic DNA by multiplex PCR using the deep immunoSEQ assay. Genomic DNA extracted from each cell subset was distributed evenly over all wells of several immunoSEQ 96-well plates, and each plate served as one replicate. Each replicate PCR for sorted subsets received 200 ng genomic DNA, equal to about 30,000 T cell genomes. Purified libraries were quantified with a Qubit 3.0 fluorometer, sized on a Bioanalyzer 2100, and re-quantified with the KAPA Library Quantification kit. Each immunoSEQ 96-well plate was sequenced on its own single-read 150-cycle Illumina NextSeq 550 flow cell. In the paper's pipeline: The immunoSEQ output contained only junctional sequences without quality scores, so filtering could not match that applied to full-length reads. To assign V/J genes and CDR3, sequences were annotated using PyIR, a Python wrapper for IgBLAST v1.9, with IMGT germline references. Reads were removed for weak V/J assignments (E-value above 1e-6), missing CDR3, stop codons, out-of-frame junctions, or ambiguous translated residues. V3J clonotypes were defined as sequences sharing the same inferred V gene, J gene, and CDR3 amino acid sequence. The percentage overlap between two repertoires was calculated by dividing the number of shared unique clonotypes by the size of the smaller repertoire. Three approaches were used to assess repertoire richness: RTK rarefaction, the Chao1 estimator, and Recon v2.1 estimates of unobserved clonotypes. OLGA was used to compute generation probabilities for all TCRbeta clonotypes that the gDNA method yielded from a few donors. Drawn from immuneACCESS, this table holds only the in-frame rearrangements with V and J called that TCRdb kept. Clones are partly lost; checked studies trace under half to an unresolved V gene and leave the rest unexplained. V and J calls and clone size come straight from that table; D and trimming were deduced from the DNA. This sample lists around 2.1 million clones; 90% to 95% were detected once. The top ten constitute 1.5% to 2% of the sample.

CD8 naive samples were obtained by positive selection for CCR7 among CD45RO-negative cells, yielding a CD45RA+CCR7+ population from which TemRA cells were excluded. Donors were healthy HIV-negative adults with no recently reported acute infections or vaccinations. Every donor was a Caucasian adult living in Nashville, Tennessee, USA. Blood was obtained by leukapheresis, after which PBMCs were separated by Ficoll-Histopaque density gradient centrifugation and cryopreserved in liquid nitrogen vapor phase. Analytical flow cytometry was used to check the purity and quantity of each magnetically sorted T cell population. Genomic DNA was isolated from each sorted fraction and quantified by UV absorbance on a Nanodrop 2000c.

Sequencing was performed on naive CD8+ T cells from PBMCs. The cell subset or site label, as the study defines it: CD45RA+CCR7+. The chain is encoded by TRBV7-2 joined to TRBJ2-7, and 10 junction bases match TRBD2. The TCR comes from a man younger than 30 in good health. Some clones in this sample may be carry-over from other donors' samples. The nucleotide sequence is TGTGCCAGCAGCCCATTAGGGACTAGCGAGTACTACGAGCAGTACTTC. Its coded protein is CASSPLGTSEYYEQYF. With the rest looked up from the reference TRBV7-2 and TRBJ2-7 genes rather than sequenced, the full variable domain is GAGVSQSPSNKVTEKGKDVELRCDPISGHTALYWYRQSLGQGLEFLIYFQGNSAPDKSGLPSDRFSAERTGGSVSTLTIQRTQQEDSAVYLCASSPLGTSEYYEQYFGPGTRLTVT.